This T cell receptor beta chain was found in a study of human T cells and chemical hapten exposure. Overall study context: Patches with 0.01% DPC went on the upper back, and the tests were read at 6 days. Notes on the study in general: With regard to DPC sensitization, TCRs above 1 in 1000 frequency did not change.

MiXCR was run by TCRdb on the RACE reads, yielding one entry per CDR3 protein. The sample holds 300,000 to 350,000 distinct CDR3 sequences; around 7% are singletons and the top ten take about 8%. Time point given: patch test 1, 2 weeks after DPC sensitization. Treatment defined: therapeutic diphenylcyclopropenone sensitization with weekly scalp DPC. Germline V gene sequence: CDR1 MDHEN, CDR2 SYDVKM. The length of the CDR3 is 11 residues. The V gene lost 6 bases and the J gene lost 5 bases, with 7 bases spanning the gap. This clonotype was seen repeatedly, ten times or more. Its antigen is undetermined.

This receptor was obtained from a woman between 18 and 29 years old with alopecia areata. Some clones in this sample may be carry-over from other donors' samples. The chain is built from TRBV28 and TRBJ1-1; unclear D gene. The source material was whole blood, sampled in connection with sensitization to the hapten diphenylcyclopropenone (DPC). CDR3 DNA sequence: TGTGCCAGCAGCCGGTGGACTGAAGCTTTCTTT. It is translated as CASSRWTEAFF.